This entry is about one T cell receptor (beta chain). Antigen unknown. The data originate from a study of cytomegalovirus exposure and HLA in healthy donors. Study results and caveats: Within the data, a cluster of highly shared sequence variants was likely a sequencing artifact.

Germline V gene data show CDR1 as GTSNPN and CDR2 as SVGIG (reference sequence). CDR3 length: 12 residues. The PCR employed 60 Vbeta primers together with 13 Jbeta primers. Profiled with immunoSEQ multiplex PCR; TCRdb holds only in-frame clones, not every one. The data contain nearly 100,000 clones, around 77% of them singletons. Sequenced: PBMCs. The TCR comes from a woman aged 55-70 years in good health and CMV-seropositive. This rearrangement joins TRBV30 to TRBJ2-5, with a possible D match to TRBD2 (5 bases). Gene TRBJ2-7 matches the end of the DNA better, so the J call may be wrong. CDR3 nucleotide sequence: TGTGCCTGGACCCGGACTTTCCACGAGCAGTACTTC. The encoded protein is CAWTRTFHEQYF.